This T cell receptor beta chain was observed in a study of blood T cell repertoires in COVID-19. On the study more broadly: T cells, B-cell-depleted T cells, or PBMCs supplied cDNA or gDNA.

Authors' methods: Researchers report that nucleated cell counts were estimated from reference gene primer amplification. Sequenced by immunoSEQ multiplex PCR; TCRdb stores in-frame clones only, minus some. V, J and clone size were drawn from that table, and D and trimming were deduced from the DNA. The table records approximately 90,000 clones, 85% of them present only once. In germline, CDR1 is MNHEY, CDR2 SMNVEV (reference sequence). CDR3 size: 18 residues. After removal of 0 bases from V and 8 bases from J, the junction contained 13 bases not matched to a gene. This rearrangement joins TRBV27 to TRBJ1-4; 9 bases match TRBD1. This TCR came from an elderly man with acute or convalescent COVID-19. The source material was peripheral blood. The CDR3 sequence is CASSLSTLPGQGGEKLFF. CDR3 coding DNA: TGTGCCAGCAGTTTATCAACCCTCCCGGGACAGGGAGGCGAAAAACTGTTTTTT. Full variable domain (missing parts from reference TRBV27 and TRBJ1-4): EAQVTQNPRYLITVTGKKLTVTCSQNMNHEYMSWYRQDPGLGLRQIYYSMNVEVTDKGDVPEGYKVSRKEKRNFPLILESPSPNQTSLYFCASSLSTLPGQGGEKLFFGSGTQLSVL.